This T cell receptor (beta chain) emerged from a study of shared clonotypes between healthy human individuals. Trimming cost V 5 bases and J 8 bases; bases outside gene matches: 14. The CDR3 consists of 16 residues. Per germline, CDR1 MDHEN and CDR2 SYDVKM. Repertoires were generated with immunoSEQ multiplex PCR, while TCRdb's copy carries only in-frame clones and drops some. The sample lists 2 million to 2.5 million clones, 90% to 95% occurring once. Naive CD8 cells, CD45RO-negative and positively selected for CCR7, excluded terminally differentiated effector memory CD45RA+ cells. The sequence was obtained from a man younger than 35 in good health. Some clones in this sample may be carry-over from other donors' samples. The chain is built from TRBV28 and TRBJ1-4; 7 nucleotides line up with TRBD1. Source material: naive CD8+ T cells from PBMCs. The CDR3 nucleotides are TGTGCCAGCAGTCCCGTTGTCCAGGGGGGCTACGAAAAACTGTTTTTT. Encoded protein: CASSPVVQGGYEKLFF.